This entry lists 8 T cell receptor beta chains sequenced from one sample in a study of T cells in tuberculosis. Libraries were prepared by immunoSEQ multiplex PCR; TCRdb keeps only in-frame clonotypes and omits some of them. The data contain about 34,000 clones, approximately 90% of them singletons. Source material: PBMCs. Receptor source: a donor aged 10-35 years with latent tuberculosis or without tuberculosis infection.

The chain links TRBV10-3 to TRBJ2-2, with 8 bases aligning to TRBD2. V gave up 5 bases and J gave up 1 base; unmatched junction bases: 9. CDR3 length equals 17 residues. CDR1 and CDR2 from the germline V gene are ENHRY and SYGVKD. CDR3 DNA: TGTGCCATCAGTCCCTTGGGACTAGTAAAGAACACCGGGGAGCTGTTTTTT. This gives the protein CAISPLGLVKNTGELFF.

The gene calls are TRBV7-2 and TRBJ1-5, with 7 bases identical to TRBD1. Germline CDR1 is SGHTA and CDR2 is FQGNSA. The CDR3 length is 17 residues. Losses at the gene ends were 4 bases for V and 0 bases for J; bases not matched to a gene: 9. The CDR3 is CASSSTGEAYSNQPQHF. DNA of the CDR3: TGTGCCAGCAGCTCCACAGGGGAGGCTTATAGCAATCAGCCCCAGCATTTT.

This chain uses TRBV7-2 with TRBJ1-2; 9 bases map to TRBD1. The trim removed 4 bases at V and 6 bases at J, leaving 6 bases unmatched. The CDR3 contains 14 residues. Germline V gene data show CDR1 as SGHTA and CDR2 as FQGNSA. The CDR3: CASSSTQGANGYTF. Written as DNA, the CDR3 is TGTGCCAGCAGCTCAACACAGGGGGCGAATGGCTACACCTTC.

The chain has TRBV6-5 and TRBJ2-7; a weak D match, TRBD2 (5 bases). This CDR3 contains 12 residues. Between the trimmed V and J ends, which lost 6 bases and 2 bases, there was a span of 8 bases. Germline V gene lookup returns CDR1 MNHEY and CDR2 SVGAGI. Written as DNA, the CDR3 is TGTGCCAGCAGGGCCGGGGCCTACGAGCAGTACTTC. Amino acid sequence: CASRAGAYEQYF.

The CDR3 loop is CASSSRSREHEQYF. CDR3 bases: TGTGCCAGCAGCTCCCGATCGCGAGAGCACGAGCAGTACTTC. The chain uses TRBV7-9 and TRBJ2-7; unclear D gene. Trimming removed 4 bases from V and 5 bases from J, with 15 bases in between. The CDR3 runs 14 residues. CDR1 and CDR2 (germline): SEHNR, FQNEAQ (reference sequence). Based on the CDR3 plus reference TRBV7-9 and TRBJ2-7, the full variable domain is DTGVSQNPRHKITKRGQNVTFRCDPISEHNRLYWYRQTLGQGPEFLTYFQNEAQLEKSRLLSDRFSAERPKGSFSTLEIQRTEQGDSAMYLCASSSRSREHEQYFGPGTRLTVT.

The chain carries TRBV7-2 and TRBJ1-1; TRBD1 matches 8 bases. With V trimmed by 7 bases and J by 1 base, 2 bases remained unmatched. The CDR3 extends over 13 amino acids. Germline CDR1 is SGHTA and CDR2 is FQGNSA. The CDR3 DNA follows: TGTGCCAGCATCGACAGGGGGAACACTGAAGCTTTCTTT. This sequence encodes CASIDRGNTEAFF.

The chain has TRBV4-1 and TRBJ2-7, with D maybe TRBD1 (5 bases). Germline CDR1 reads MGHRA; CDR2 reads YSYEKL. The CDR3 totals 14 residues. The germline V and J ends were trimmed by 3 bases and 3 bases, with 12 bases remaining between them. The CDR3 loop is CASSHQGRDYEQYF. The DNA of the CDR3 is TGCGCCAGCAGCCACCAAGGCAGGGACTACGAGCAGTACTTC.

V is TRBV7-9 and J is TRBJ1-4, with 9 bases matching TRBD1. J was trimmed by 5 bases and V by 11 bases; bases with no gene match: 9. Germline loops: CDR1 SEHNR, CDR2 FQNEAQ (reference sequence). The CDR3 is 14 amino acids. This chain's CDR3 is CAGEPGTGNEKLFF. The CDR3, as DNA: TGTGCCGGGGAACCCGGGACAGGGAATGAAAAACTGTTTTTT.